What follows is one TCR beta chain and its context. This clonotype was counted a few times. Its antigen is still unknown. Base qualities are not at hand, and no much larger clone is one base apart. The data belong to a study of patients and donors after allogeneic stem cell transplantation (dated by TCRdb to 2020 to 2022). Libraries were constructed by RT-PCR. TCRdb lists the instrument as NextSeq 550. The public reads were reanalyzed by TCRdb: fastp trimming at Q25, MiXCR alignment, in-frame beta chains only. Identical CDR3 proteins give one entry, which carries the most common genes and DNA. This sample lists some 960,000 distinct CDR3 sequences; 15% to 20% were detected once. The ten largest clones represent 6% of the sample. The V and J ends are trimmed by 0 bases and 7 bases, leaving 10 bases between them. Including the terminal cysteine and phenylalanine, the CDR3 comprises 14 residues. This entry keeps only the CDR3 DNA: 42 bases, framed from base 1. From a lookup of the germline V gene, CDR1 and CDR2 are LGHNA and YSLEER.

The specimen sequenced was blood, either unsorted or a sorted T cell fraction (not recorded which). The sequence joins TRBV4-3 to TRBJ2-1, and perhaps TRBD2 as D gene, on 5 matching bases. The TCR originated in a human donor who was either an allogeneic HSCT recipient or a stem cell or donor lymphocyte infusion donor (not recorded which). It is not recorded whose cells these are; they may come from a transplant donor. The DNA reads as follows: TGCGCCAGCAGCCAAGATTCGGGAATGAATGAGCAGTTCTTC. It is translated as CASSQDSGMNEQFF.